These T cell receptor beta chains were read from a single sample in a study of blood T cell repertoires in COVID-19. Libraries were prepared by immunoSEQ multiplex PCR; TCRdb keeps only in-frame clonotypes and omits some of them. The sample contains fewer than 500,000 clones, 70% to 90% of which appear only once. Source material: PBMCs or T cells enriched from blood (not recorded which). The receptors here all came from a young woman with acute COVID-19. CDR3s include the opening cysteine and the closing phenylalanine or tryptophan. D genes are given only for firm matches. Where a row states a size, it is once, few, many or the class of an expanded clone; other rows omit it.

CASSLRGDTQYF	TGTGCCAGCAGTTTAAGGGGGGATACGCAGTATTTT	.	once	TRBJ2-3	TRBV27	12
CASSRPLAGVEEQYF	TGTGCCAGCAGTAGGCCCCTAGCGGGAGTAGAGGAGCAGTACTTC	TRBD2	.	TRBJ2-7	TRBV6-2/TRBV6-3	15
CASSYRRYSEKLFF	TGTGCCAGCAGTTACAGGAGGTATTCCGAAAAACTGTTTTTT	.	.	TRBJ1-4	TRBV6-5	14
CASSATRPEGEQFF	TGTGCCAGTAGTGCGACTAGGCCAGAAGGGGAGCAGTTCTTC	.	.	TRBJ2-1	TRBV19	14
CASSFQGPNQPQHF	TGTGCCAGCAGCTTTCAGGGGCCCAATCAGCCCCAGCATTTT	.	.	TRBJ1-5	TRBV7-9	14
CASSVTGVLRGYTF	TGTGCCAGCAGTGTAACAGGGGTCCTACGGGGCTACACCTTC	TRBD1	.	TRBJ1-2	TRBV25-1	14
CASSSGGRLTNEKLFF	TGTGCCAGCAGTTCAGGGGGACGGTTAACTAATGAAAAACTGTTTTTT	TRBD1	.	TRBJ1-4	TRBV7-2	16
CSGGTGTGTGELFF	TGCAGCGGTGGGACAGGGACGGGGACCGGGGAGCTGTTTTTT	TRBD1	.	TRBJ2-2	TRBV29-1	14
CASSQTRSSYNSPLHF	TGCGCCAGCAGCCAAACCCGGAGCTCCTATAATTCACCCCTCCACTTT	.	.	TRBJ1-6	TRBV4-3	16
CSVEGQGNEQYF	TGCAGCGTTGAAGGGCAGGGGAACGAGCAGTACTTC	.	.	TRBJ2-7	TRBV29-1	12
CASGLSGRGSDTQYF	TGTGCTAGTGGTTTAAGCGGGAGGGGCTCAGATACGCAGTATTTT	TRBD2	.	TRBJ2-3	TRBV12-5	15
CASSDPQTKTQYF	TGTGCCAGCAGTGACCCGCAGACAAAGACCCAGTACTTC	.	few	TRBJ2-5	TRBV6-1	13
CASSQVTFRGTGEERSTEAFF	TGTGCCAGCAGCCAAGTAACTTTCAGGGGGACAGGGGAAGAGAGGAGTACTGAAGCTTTCTTT	TRBD1	.	TRBJ1-1	TRBV4-2	21
CATSDSGKITYNEQFF	TGTGCCACCAGTGATTCTGGCAAAATAACCTACAATGAGCAGTTCTTC	.	.	TRBJ2-1	TRBV24-1	16
CARGLKGGEQYF	TGTGCCAGGGGATTGAAGGGAGGGGAGCAGTACTTC	TRBD2	.	TRBJ2-7	TRBV27	12
CASRPSGTSGLNEQFF	TGTGCCAGTAGGCCCTCCGGGACTAGCGGATTAAATGAGCAGTTCTTC	TRBD2	once	TRBJ2-1	TRBV19	16
CASSSRDSHQPQHF	TGTGCCAGCAGTTCCCGGGACAGCCATCAGCCCCAGCATTTT	TRBD1	.	TRBJ1-5	TRBV2	14
CATSNNVLAGSTDTQYF	TGTGCCACCAGCAATAATGTACTAGCGGGGTCCACAGATACGCAGTATTTT	TRBD2	.	TRBJ2-3	TRBV15	17
CASTPEGDREQETQYF	TGTGCCAGCACCCCCGAGGGGGACAGAGAGCAAGAGACCCAGTACTTC	TRBD1	.	TRBJ2-5	TRBV6-2/TRBV6-3	16
CATSREGDSQETQYF	TGTGCCACCAGCAGAGAGGGGGACAGCCAAGAGACCCAGTACTTC	TRBD1	.	TRBJ2-5	TRBV15	15
CASSAVTGSGNTIYF	TGTGCCAGCAGCGCCGTGACAGGGTCTGGAAACACCATATATTTT	TRBD1	.	TRBJ1-3	TRBV11-2	15
CASSLVALAANTGELFF	TGTGCCAGCAGCTTAGTGGCCCTAGCGGCGAACACCGGGGAGCTGTTTTTT	TRBD2	.	TRBJ2-2	TRBV7-2	17
CASSETQGATTYEQYF	TGTGCCAGCAGCGAGACGCAGGGGGCGACCACCTACGAGCAGTACTTC	TRBD1	.	TRBJ2-7	TRBV5-6	16
CASRESGVTFSPLHF	TGTGCCAGCAGAGAGTCAGGGGTTACCTTTTCACCCCTCCACTTT	.	.	TRBJ1-6	TRBV2	15
CASSLTVGTSREQPQHF	TGTGCCAGCAGTTTAACGGTAGGCACCTCCCGGGAGCAGCCCCAGCATTTT	.	.	TRBJ1-5	TRBV28	17
CASSLSRGRYEQYF	TGTGCCAGCAGCTTATCCAGGGGGAGATACGAGCAGTACTTC	TRBD1	few	TRBJ2-7	TRBV5-6	14
CASSYLGRGVTDTQYF	TGTGCCAGCAGTTACCTGGGGCGGGGGGTCACAGATACGCAGTATTTT	TRBD2	.	TRBJ2-3	TRBV6-5	16
CASSQLAGATDTQYF	TGTGCCAGCTCACAGTTAGCGGGAGCCACAGATACGCAGTATTTT	TRBD2	.	TRBJ2-3	TRBV18	15
CASSTPTGTSSRETQYF	TGTGCCAGCAGTACCCCGACAGGGACTAGTAGTAGGGAGACCCAGTACTTC	.	.	TRBJ2-5	TRBV25-1	17
CASSEDRGSQPQHF	TGTGCCAGCTCCGAGGACAGGGGAAGTCAGCCCCAGCATTTT	TRBD1	.	TRBJ1-5	TRBV18	14
CATSARQVTYEQYF	TGTGCCACCAGCGCCCGACAGGTAACCTACGAGCAGTACTTC	.	.	TRBJ2-7	TRBV15	14
CASSFGSYNEQFF	TGTGCCAGCAGTTTCGGTAGCTATAATGAGCAGTTCTTC	.	.	TRBJ2-1	TRBV12-3/TRBV12-4	13
CASSLSRSGGTNTEAFF	TGTGCCAGCAGCTTGTCGAGGTCAGGGGGCACGAACACTGAAGCTTTCTTT	TRBD1	.	TRBJ1-1	TRBV5-5	17
CASSPSGLASYNEQFF	TGCGCCAGCAGCCCGTCAGGACTAGCGTCCTACAATGAGCAGTTCTTC	TRBD2	.	TRBJ2-1	TRBV5-1	16
CASSWQTLAKNIQYF	TGTGCCAGCAGCTGGCAGACACTAGCCAAAAACATTCAGTACTTC	.	.	TRBJ2-4	TRBV11-2	15
CASSYSRGITYNEQFF	TGTGCCAGCAGTTACTCACGGGGTATAACCTACAATGAGCAGTTCTTC	.	.	TRBJ2-1	TRBV6-5	16
CASSVGPSGNEQFF	TGTGCCAGCAGCGTAGGCCCTAGCGGGAATGAGCAGTTCTTC	TRBD2	.	TRBJ2-1	TRBV9	14
CTSSQDGRGDLTYEQYF	TGCACCAGCAGCCAAGATGGTCGGGGGGATCTTACCTACGAGCAGTACTTC	.	once	TRBJ2-7	TRBV1	17
CASTSSNEQFF	TGCGCCAGCACCTCTAGTAATGAGCAGTTCTTC	.	.	TRBJ2-1	TRBV5-1	11
CASSYTGGQLYGYTF	TGTGCCAGCAGTTACACAGGGGGACAACTCTATGGCTACACCTTC	TRBD1	.	TRBJ1-2	TRBV6-5	15
CASSAGLAANTGELFF	TGCGCCAGCAGCGCGGGACTAGCGGCGAACACCGGGGAGCTGTTTTTT	TRBD2	.	TRBJ2-2	TRBV5-1	16
CASSHLPRVQNEKLFF	TGCGCCAGCAGCCACCTCCCGCGGGTCCAGAATGAAAAACTGTTTTTT	.	.	TRBJ1-4	TRBV4-1	16
CASSQRGQETQYF	TGTGCCAGCAGCCAACGGGGACAAGAGACCCAGTACTTC	.	few	TRBJ2-5	TRBV4-2	13
CAISATGRGNTIYF	TGTGCCATCAGTGCTACAGGGCGGGGAAACACCATATATTTT	.	.	TRBJ1-3	TRBV10-3	14
CASRWGQGVESPLHF	TGTGCCAGCAGGTGGGGGCAGGGCGTCGAGTCACCCCTCCACTTT	.	.	TRBJ1-6	TRBV6-4	15
CASSQDPWSSYNSPLHF	TGTGCCAGCAGCCAAGACCCATGGAGCTCCTATAATTCACCCCTCCACTTT	.	.	TRBJ1-6	TRBV3-1/TRBV3-2	17
CASSLGAGGEAFF	TGTGCCAGCAGCTTAGGGGCGGGGGGTGAAGCTTTCTTT	.	few	TRBJ1-1	TRBV11-2	13
CASSQDLTSGSYEQYF	TGTGCCAGCAGCCAAGATCTGACTAGCGGTTCCTACGAGCAGTACTTC	TRBD2	.	TRBJ2-7	TRBV3-1/TRBV3-2	16
CAISPRTGAGTNEQYF	TGTGCCATCAGCCCCCGGACAGGGGCCGGAACGAACGAGCAGTACTTC	TRBD1	.	TRBJ2-7	TRBV10-3	16
CSVSGRFTDTQYF	TGCAGCGTGAGCGGGAGATTCACAGATACGCAGTATTTT	TRBD2	.	TRBJ2-3	TRBV29-1	13
CASNKRGPQPQHF	TGTGCCAGCAATAAAAGGGGGCCTCAGCCCCAGCATTTT	TRBD1	few	TRBJ1-5	TRBV27	13
CASSWGVTGLGGELFF	TGCGCCAGCAGCTGGGGCGTGACAGGGCTGGGCGGGGAGCTGTTTTTT	TRBD1	.	TRBJ2-2	TRBV5-1	16
CASSLVQGLGNQPQHF	TGTGCCAGCAGTTTGGTCCAGGGGCTGGGGAATCAGCCCCAGCATTTT	.	few	TRBJ1-5	TRBV27	16
CASMGQATYEQYF	TGTGCCAGCATGGGACAGGCGACCTACGAGCAGTACTTC	TRBD1	once	TRBJ2-7	TRBV25-1	13
CSANTHYEQYF	TGCAGTGCCAACACGCACTACGAGCAGTACTTC	.	.	TRBJ2-7	TRBV20-1	11